This T cell receptor beta chain was observed in a study of T cells after somatic rescue of genetic block. This CDR3 has 13 residues. V lost 5 bases, J lost 6 bases, and 7 bases stayed unmatched. The germline gives CDR1 SEHNR, CDR2 FQNEAQ (reference sequence). Sequenced by immunoSEQ multiplex PCR; TCRdb stores in-frame clones only, minus some. The table includes roughly 71,000 clones, roughly 93% detected once. The chain has TRBV7-9 and TRBJ2-7; 7 positions agree with TRBD2. What was sequenced was peripheral blood mononuclear cells (PBMCs). The sequence derives from a man in his thirties or forties. CDR3 sequence (DNA): TGTGCCAGCAGCCCGGGCCCGGGGGGCGAGCAGTACTTC. This codes for CASSPGPGGEQYF.